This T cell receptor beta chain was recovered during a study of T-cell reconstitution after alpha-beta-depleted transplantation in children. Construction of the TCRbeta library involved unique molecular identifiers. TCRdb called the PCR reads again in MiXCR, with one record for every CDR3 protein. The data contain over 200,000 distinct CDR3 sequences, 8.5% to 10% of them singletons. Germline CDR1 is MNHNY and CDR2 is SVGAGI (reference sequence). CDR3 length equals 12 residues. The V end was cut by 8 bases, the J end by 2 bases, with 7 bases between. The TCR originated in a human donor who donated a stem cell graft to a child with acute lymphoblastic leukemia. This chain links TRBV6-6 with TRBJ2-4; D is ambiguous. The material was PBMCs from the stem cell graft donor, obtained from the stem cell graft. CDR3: CASQVPKNIQYF. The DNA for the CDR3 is TGTGCCAGCCAGGTCCCCAAAAACATTCAGTACTTC.